One sample yielded the 17 T cell receptor beta chains listed below, sequenced in a study of early T cells in non-severe SARS-CoV-2 infection. TCRdb ran MiXCR on the 5' RACE reads and lists one entry per CDR3 protein. The sample includes roughly 71,000 distinct CDR3 sequences, 13% of them seen just once. The sequenced sample was whole blood. These receptors were collected from an adult who was a healthcare worker with PCR-confirmed SARS-CoV-2 infection or an uninfected control (not recorded which).

The rearrangement links TRBV29-1 to TRBJ2-3, with TRBD2 as a possible D gene (6 bases). V was pared by 0 bases and J by 9 bases, with 16 bases between. The germline V gene encodes CDR1 SQVTM and CDR2 ANQGSEA. The CDR3 totals 14 residues. CDR3 loop: CSVEEWRGVATQYF. The CDR3 nucleotides are TGCAGCGTTGAAGAGTGGAGGGGAGTAGCCACGCAGTATTTT.

Many counts were recorded for this clonotype. J is TRBJ1-5 and V is TRBV19; no reliable D call. Trimming cost V 3 bases and J 2 bases, with 8 bases left between them. Germline V gene sequence: CDR1 LNHDA, CDR2 SQIVND (reference sequence). The CDR3 totals 14 residues. In DNA, the CDR3 is TGTGCCAGTAGTATGATGGGCGGCAATCAGCCCCAGCATTTT. It translates to CASSMMGGNQPQHF.

The table lists this clonotype with many counts. The chain is built from TRBV6-1 and TRBJ2-1; D remains unclear. CDR3 length: 14 residues. V shed 1 base and J shed 0 bases, with 4 bases lying between them. CDR1 MNHNS and CDR2 SASEGT come from the germline V gene. The CDR3 protein is CASSEGSSYNEQFF. CDR3 DNA: TGTGCCAGCAGTGAAGGGAGCTCCTACAATGAGCAGTTCTTC.

This clonotype was observed once. This chain uses TRBV29-1 with TRBJ1-1, with D uncertain. There are 11 residues in the CDR3. Germline V lookup: CDR1 SQVTM, CDR2 ANQGSEA. Trimming left V 3 bases short and J 4 bases short, with 6 bases between. The DNA for the CDR3 is TGCAGCGTTGAGCGTAGCACTGAAGCTTTCTTT. It codes for CSVERSTEAFF.

The table lists this clonotype with many counts. The V and J genes are TRBV3-1 and TRBJ2-2; no firm D call. The CDR3 has 12 amino acids. V lost 4 bases and J lost 8, with 8 bases in between. Germline assignment: CDR1 LGHDT and CDR2 YNNKEL (reference sequence). The CDR3 reads CASSLHGGELFF. In DNA form, the CDR3 reads TGTGCCAGCAGCCTTCATGGGGGGGAGCTGTTTTTT.

V is TRBV7-8 and J is TRBJ2-1; 10 bases align to TRBD2. Germline CDR1 is SGHVS and CDR2 is FQNEAQ. CDR3 size: 16 residues. V was clipped by 5 bases and J by 1 base; unmatched bases: 5. The CDR3 DNA follows: TGTGCCAGCAGCGTTCTAGCGGGAGCTTCCTACAATGAGCAGTTCTTC. Translation gives CASSVLAGASYNEQFF.

This clonotype was found many times. This chain connects TRBV18 to TRBJ2-7, with unresolved D. V lost 3 bases and J lost 7, with 10 bases in between. CDR1 KGHSH and CDR2 LQKENI come from the germline V gene. CDR3 length: 12 amino acids. The DNA of the CDR3 is TGTGCCAGCTCACCCTCCCCCTCGGAGCAGTACTTC. Protein: CASSPSPSEQYF.

This clonotype came up many times. This chain links TRBV7-6 with TRBJ2-7, with D perhaps assigned TRBD1 or TRBD2 (5 bases each). Germline lookup yields CDR1 SGHVS and CDR2 FNYEAQ. CDR3 length: 16 residues. V gave up 2 bases and J gave up 1 base, with 15 bases separating them. This CDR3 reads CASSLSTGALSYEQYF. The DNA for the CDR3 is TGTGCCAGCAGCTTATCGACCGGGGCGTTGTCCTACGAGCAGTACTTC.

This clonotype has only a few counts. The chain uses TRBV5-6 and TRBJ2-3, with D hard to call. The V gene's germline CDR1 is SGHDT and CDR2 YYEEEE. Trimming pared 1 base from V and 0 bases from J, leaving 6 bases between. The CDR3 is made up of 14 amino acids. In nucleotides, the CDR3 is TGTGCCAGCAGCTTGATCGGCAGCACAGATACGCAGTATTTT. The encoded protein is CASSLIGSTDTQYF.

Ten or more counts support this clonotype. The rearrangement uses TRBV18 and TRBJ1-1; D is possibly TRBD1 (5 bases). Deletions cut 6 bases from V and 3 bases from J, with 17 bases between. The CDR3 runs 15 residues. The V gene's germline CDR1 is KGHSH and CDR2 LQKENI. CDR3 sequence: CASSCKGIGDTEAFF. CDR3 nucleotide sequence: TGTGCCAGCTCCTGCAAGGGGATTGGAGACACTGAAGCTTTCTTT.

This clonotype was detected only once. V gene TRBV14 combines with J gene TRBJ2-3, with D unclear. Germline lookup yields CDR1 SGHDN and CDR2 FVKESK. Trimming took off 1 base at V and 6 bases at J, with 14 bases between the two ends. The CDR3 loop spans 15 amino acids. The CDR3 protein is CASSQAFHKGDTQYF. As DNA, the CDR3 is TGTGCCAGCAGCCAAGCTTTTCATAAAGGGGATACGCAGTATTTT.

The sample holds many counts of this clonotype. The genes are TRBV7-9 and TRBJ2-7; D might be TRBD1 (5 bases). CDR3 size: 14 residues. The V gene's germline CDR1 is SEHNR and CDR2 FQNEAQ (reference sequence). V shed 5 bases and J shed 4 bases, with 15 bases lying between them. CDR3 DNA: TGTGCCAGCAGCCCTGGTAGGGGTATGTACGAGCAGTACTTC. Residues: CASSPGRGMYEQYF.

This clonotype was found a few times. This chain connects TRBV6-1 to TRBJ1-1; D uncertain. V gave up 7 bases and J gave up 3 bases, with 15 bases separating them. Germline V gene sequence: CDR1 MNHNS, CDR2 SASEGT. The CDR3 is 14 residues long. This CDR3 reads CASIYLGRDTEAFF. The CDR3 nucleotides are TGTGCCAGCATTTACCTAGGGCGGGACACTGAAGCTTTCTTT.

This clonotype was seen more than once but under ten times. J is TRBJ2-5 and V is TRBV12-3 or TRBV12-4, with D perhaps matching TRBD1 (6 bases). This CDR3 contains 13 residues. V gave up 4 bases and J gave up 4 bases, with 10 bases separating them. The CDR3 protein is CASSSSGAETQYF. DNA for the CDR3: TGTGCCAGCAGTTCCTCAGGGGCAGAGACCCAGTACTTC.

This clonotype was detected many times. In nucleotides, the CDR3 is TGTGCCTGGAGTAAAACAGGGATATTAGATACGCAGTATTTT. This translates into CAWSKTGILDTQYF. This chain links TRBV30 with TRBJ2-3, with D maybe TRBD1 (6 bases). Trimming cost V 2 bases and J 5 bases, with 14 bases left between them. CDR3 length: 14 residues. Germline CDR1 GTSNPN, CDR2 SVGIG (reference sequence).

This clonotype was recorded at least ten times. The chain couples TRBV23-1 to TRBJ1-2, with no clear D. TRBV23-1 is sorted into the ORF group, with uncertain function. V was cut by 2 bases and J by 4 bases, with 17 bases left in between. The CDR3 length is 16 residues. The CDR3 reads CASSQISSGLGYGYTF. The CDR3 region has the DNA TGCGCCAGCAGTCAAATCAGCTCTGGGCTTGGCTATGGCTACACCTTC.

V usage is TRBV12-3 or TRBV12-4 and J usage is TRBJ1-1; D not certain. The germline V and J ends were trimmed by 6 bases and 5 bases, with 13 bases remaining between them. The CDR3 has 13 amino acids. CDR3: CASSVVGWTEAFF. The CDR3 DNA follows: TGTGCCAGCAGCGTAGTTGGCTGGACTGAAGCTTTCTTT.